This note documents a single T cell receptor (beta chain) sequence. Its cognate antigen is unknown. J was trimmed by 5 bases and V by 3 bases; bases with no gene match: 10. Germline lookup yields CDR1 SGHVS and CDR2 FNYEAQ. The CDR3 is 16 residues long. TCRdb used MiXCR to reprocess the reads, holding one entry per CDR3 protein. The sample lists fewer than 550,000 distinct CDR3 sequences, 15% to 20% occurring once. This record comes from a study of T cell repertoires in cytomegalovirus infection. Study-level points and caveats: Predominance within the ex vivo response was attributable to HLA-C-restricted CMV-specific TCR beta clonotypes.

Sample: CD8+ T cells from PBMCs. The source is a human donor in good health (CMV status not recorded). Some clones in this sample may be carry-over from other donors' samples. The J gene is TRBJ2-7, the V gene TRBV7-6; 10 nucleotides align to TRBD1. CDR3 coding DNA: TGTGCCAGCAGCTTCCGGAGGGGACAGGGGAGCCACGAGCAGTACTTC. Translation gives CASSFRRGQGSHEQYF.